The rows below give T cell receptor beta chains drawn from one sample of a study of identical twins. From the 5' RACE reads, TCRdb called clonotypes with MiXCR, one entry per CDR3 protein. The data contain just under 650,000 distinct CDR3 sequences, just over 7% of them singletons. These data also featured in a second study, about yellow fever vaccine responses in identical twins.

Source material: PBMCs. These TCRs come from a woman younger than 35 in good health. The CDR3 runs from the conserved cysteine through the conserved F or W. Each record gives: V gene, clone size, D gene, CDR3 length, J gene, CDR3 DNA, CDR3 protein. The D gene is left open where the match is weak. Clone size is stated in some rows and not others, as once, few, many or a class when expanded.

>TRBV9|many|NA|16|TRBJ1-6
TGTGCCAGCAGCGCTGAACCGGGACCGATTAATTCACCCCTCCACTTT
CASSAEPGPINSPLHF
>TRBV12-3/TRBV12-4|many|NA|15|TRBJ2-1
TGTGCCAGCAGTTTGAGGAGGACGGTTTACAATGAGCAGTTCTTC
CASSLRRTVYNEQFF
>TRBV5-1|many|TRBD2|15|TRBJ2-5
TGCGCCAGCAGCCCGGGGGGACGTCAATCGGAGACCCAGTACTTC
CASSPGGRQSETQYF
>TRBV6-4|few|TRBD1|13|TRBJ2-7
TGTGCCAGCAGTGACAGGGGGCTGAACGAGCAGTACTTC
CASSDRGLNEQYF
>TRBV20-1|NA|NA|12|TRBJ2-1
TGCAGTGCTAGGTCCGGGTCCGCTGAGCAGTTCTTC
CSARSGSAEQFF
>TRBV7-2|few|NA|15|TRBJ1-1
TGTGCCAGCAGACCTTTCCGGGGGGCGCATACTGAAGCTTTCTTT
CASRPFRGAHTEAFF
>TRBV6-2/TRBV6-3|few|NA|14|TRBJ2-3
TGTGCCAGCAGTTACTCGACTTTGGGAGATACGCAGTATTTT
CASSYSTLGDTQYF
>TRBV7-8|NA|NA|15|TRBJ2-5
TGTGCCAGCAGCCCGTTCCCAACAGGGTTGGAGACCCAGTACTTC
CASSPFPTGLETQYF
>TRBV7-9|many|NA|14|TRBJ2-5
TGTGCCAGCAGCTTATCCAGGGAACAAGAGACCCAGTACTTC
CASSLSREQETQYF
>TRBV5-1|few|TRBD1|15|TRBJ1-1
TGCGCCAGCAGCTTGGTGAGACAGGGGAACACTGAAGCTTTCTTT
CASSLVRQGNTEAFF
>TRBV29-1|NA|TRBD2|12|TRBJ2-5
TGCAGCGCTCCGGGAGGACAAGAGACCCAGTACTTC
CSAPGGQETQYF
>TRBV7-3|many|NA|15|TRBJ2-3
TGTGCCAGCAGCTTAATAGGGACTAGCACAGATACGCAGTATTTT
CASSLIGTSTDTQYF
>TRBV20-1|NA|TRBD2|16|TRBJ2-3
TGCAGTGCTAGACCGGGACTAGCGGAGGGCCCGGATACGCAGTATTTT
CSARPGLAEGPDTQYF
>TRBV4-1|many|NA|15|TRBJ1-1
TGCGCCAGCAGCCAAGGCCCAGGGGTGAACACTGAAGCTTTCTTT
CASSQGPGVNTEAFF
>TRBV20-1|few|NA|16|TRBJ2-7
TGCAGTGCTAGACCCCTTAATGGGGAACTTCCCTACGAGCAGTACTTC
CSARPLNGELPYEQYF
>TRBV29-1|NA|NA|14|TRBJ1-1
TGCAGCGTTGCCCCCCGGCTTACAGTCACTGAAGCTTTCTTT
CSVAPRLTVTEAFF